Each of the 21 T cell receptor beta chains below was sequenced from the same sample in a study of T cell repertoires in cytomegalovirus infection. TCRdb reprocessed the reads via MiXCR and lists one record per CDR3 protein. The sample has roughly 180,000 distinct CDR3 sequences, 28% seen once. Sequencing was performed on PBMCs. These receptors all come from a human donor in good health (CMV status not recorded). Some clones in this sample may be carry-over from other donors' samples.

The chain is built from TRBV7-9 and TRBJ2-5, with 11 bases matching TRBD1. This CDR3 has 16 residues. In germline, CDR1 is SEHNR, CDR2 FQNEAQ (reference sequence). The V and J ends lost 4 bases and 4 bases, in that order; junction bases with no gene match: 8. The CDR3 region is CASSSRTGGMLETQYF. In DNA, the CDR3 is TGTGCCAGCAGCTCCCGGACAGGGGGCATGTTAGAGACCCAGTACTTC.

This chain connects TRBV5-7 to TRBJ1-1; D uncertain. TRBV5-7 has ORF status, its function being uncertain. With 2 bases removed from V and 8 bases from J, the gap between germline ends came to 13 bases. The CDR3 length is 13 residues. CDR3 bases: TGTGCCAGCAGCTTCCGGAACCTCCGAGAAGCTTTCTTT. Protein product: CASSFRNLREAFF.

This clonotype was seen a handful of times. The V gene is TRBV20-1, the J gene TRBJ2-1; 8 bases are shared with TRBD1. The CDR3 totals 15 residues. CDR1 is DFQATT, CDR2 SNEGSKA, per germline (reference sequence). V dropped 0 bases and J dropped 5; count of bases not matched to a gene: 6. CDR3: CSARDLSTGDNEQFF. CDR3 DNA: TGCAGTGCTAGAGATCTCTCGACAGGGGACAATGAGCAGTTCTTC.

This clonotype was seen a few times. V and J are TRBV19 and TRBJ1-2; D is unresolved. Trimming shortened V by 2 bases and J by 0 bases, and 4 bases separated the two germline ends. Per the germline V gene, CDR1 is LNHDA and CDR2 is SQIVND (reference sequence). The length of the CDR3 is 13 residues. This CDR3 reads CASSISTNYGYTF. The CDR3 DNA reads TGTGCCAGTAGTATATCCACTAACTATGGCTACACCTTC.

This sequence joins TRBV5-1 and TRBJ2-1; 9 nucleotides agree with TRBD2. The V segment lost 3 bases and the J segment 0 bases; nucleotides outside the gene matches: 13. The CDR3 extends over 19 amino acids. The germline V gene encodes CDR1 SGHRS and CDR2 YFSETQ. For the CDR3, the DNA is TGCGCCAGCAGCTGGCCCCAGGCTAGCGGGGCTAGCTCCTACAATGAGCAGTTCTTC. This gives the protein CASSWPQASGASSYNEQFF.

The V and J genes are TRBV27 and TRBJ2-1, with D perhaps TRBD1 (5 bases). With 2 bases removed from V and 5 bases from J, the gap between germline ends came to 13 bases. From germline, CDR1 is MNHEY and CDR2 SMNVEV (reference sequence). CDR3 length: 15 amino acids. The CDR3 nucleotides read TGTGCCAGCAGTTTAAGGGGTGACTGGGACAATGAGCAGTTCTTC. Translated, it gives CASSLRGDWDNEQFF.

The chain combines TRBV5-6 with TRBJ1-5; 9 bases map to TRBD1. CDR1 is SGHDT and CDR2 is YYEEEE in the germline V gene. Trimming took 5 bases from V and 6 from J; bases not matched to a gene: 9. The CDR3 runs 15 residues. Here the CDR3 DNA reads TGTGCCAGCAGTTTAGAGGTGACAGGGGGTCAGCCCCAGCATTTT. Residues: CASSLEVTGGQPQHF.

The V and J genes are TRBV6-6 and TRBJ1-6; a weak D match, TRBD1 (6 bases). Germline CDR1 and CDR2: MNHNY and SVGAGI (reference sequence). CDR3 length: 14 residues. V shed 5 bases and J shed 3 bases, with 8 bases lying between them. DNA of the CDR3: TGTGCCAGCAGTACAGGGAACTATAATTCACCCCTCCACTTT. Translated, it gives CASSTGNYNSPLHF.

This clonotype was detected once. This sequence joins TRBV20-1 and TRBJ2-7; 7 nucleotides align to TRBD1. The ends lost 0 bases at V and 0 bases at J; junction bases unmatched: 11. In germline, CDR1 is DFQATT, CDR2 SNEGSKA (reference sequence). The CDR3 length is 17 residues. CDR3 in DNA: TGCAGTGCTAGAGAACGCCACAGGGGCCACTACTCCTACGAGCAGTACTTC. It yields the protein CSARERHRGHYSYEQYF.

There are a few counts of this clonotype. The CDR3 bases are TGCAGTGCCACCCAACAGTCAGGCTATGGCTACACCTTC. Translated, it gives CSATQQSGYGYTF. The chain recombines TRBV20-1 with TRBJ1-2; D ambiguous. The CDR3 is made up of 13 amino acids. Germline V gene lookup returns CDR1 DFQATT and CDR2 SNEGSKA (reference sequence). V lost 6 bases, J lost 4 bases, and 15 bases lay in between.

This chain joins TRBV3-1 and TRBJ1-1; tentative D call: TRBD1 (5 bases). Germline CDR1 and CDR2: LGHDT and YNNKEL (reference sequence). The CDR3 is made up of 12 amino acids. V dropped 4 bases and J dropped 8 bases, with 11 bases sitting between them. CDR3 nucleotides: TGTGCCAGCAGCCTCCTGGAGGGGGAAGCTTTCTTT. It specifies CASSLLEGEAFF. Variable domain in full (rest from reference TRBV3-1 and TRBJ1-1): DTAVSQTPKYLVTQMGNDKSIKCEQNLGHDTMYWYKQDSKKFLKIMFSYNNKELIINETVPNRFSPKSPDKAHLNLHINSLELGDSAVYFCASSLLEGEAFFGQGTRLTVV.

This clonotype was detected a few times. The V call is TRBV5-4, the J call TRBJ2-2; D is perhaps TRBD2 (6 bases). The CDR3 is 14 amino acids. V was shortened by 4 bases and J by 8 bases, with 15 bases between the two germline ends. Germline V gene data show CDR1 as SGHNT and CDR2 as YYREEE (reference sequence). The CDR3 sequence: CASSPDGGSGELFF. The CDR3, as DNA: TGTGCCAGCAGCCCGGACGGGGGTTCAGGGGAGCTGTTTTTT. Complete variable domain (other parts from reference TRBV5-4 and TRBJ2-2): ETGVTQSPTHLIKTRGQQVTLRCSSQSGHNTVSWYQQALGQGPQFIFQYYREEENGRGNFPPRFSGLQFPNYSSELNVNALELDDSALYLCASSPDGGSGELFFGEGSRLTVL.

This clonotype was observed a handful of times. V and J are TRBV29-1 and TRBJ2-1; perhaps TRBD1 as D (6 bases). Germline V gene sequence: CDR1 SQVTM, CDR2 ANQGSEA. This CDR3 region has 15 residues. The V end lost 1 base, the J end lost 0 bases, and 10 bases lay between the germline ends. The CDR3 nucleotides are TGCAGCGTTGAAGGGGGGCCAAGCTCCTACAATGAGCAGTTCTTC. Amino acids: CSVEGGPSSYNEQFF.

V is TRBV3-1 and J is TRBJ1-2; the D is unclear. CDR1 is LGHDT and CDR2 is YNNKEL in the germline V gene (reference sequence). V was trimmed by 8 bases and J by 4 bases, leaving 14 bases between them. This CDR3 contains 13 residues. CDR3 sequence reads: CASGRGKVYGYTF. CDR3 bases: TGTGCCAGCGGCCGCGGGAAAGTCTATGGCTACACCTTC.

This rearrangement joins TRBV4-1 to TRBJ2-5; D perhaps matches TRBD2 (5 bases). Trimming took 1 base from V and 7 from J, leaving 16 bases between them. Germline V gene lookup returns CDR1 MGHRA and CDR2 YSYEKL. The CDR3 runs to 15 residues. CDR3 sequence (DNA): TGCGCCAGCAGCCAAGTCGGAGCGGCGGTGGGGACCCAGTACTTC. Protein product: CASSQVGAAVGTQYF.

The sample holds many counts of this clonotype. The chain is built from TRBV18 and TRBJ2-1, with 13 bases fitting TRBD2. In germline, CDR1 is KGHSH, CDR2 LQKENI. This CDR3 is built from 15 residues. V was pared by 5 bases and J by 15 bases, with 13 bases of the junction left unmatched. CDR3 residues: CASSTTGTSGDRAFF. In DNA form, the CDR3 reads TGTGCCAGCTCAACCACCGGGACTAGCGGGGATAGGGCGTTCTTC. The entire variable domain, with the rest obtained from reference TRBV18 and TRBJ2-1, is as follows: NAGVMQNPRHLVRRRGQEARLRCSPMKGHSHVYWYRQLPEEGLKFMVYLQKENIIDESGMPKERFSAEFPKEGPSILRIQQVVRGDSAAYFCASSTTGTSGDRAFFGPGTRLTVL.

This clonotype was counted only a few times. The chain joins TRBV19 to TRBJ1-2; 8 nucleotides line up with TRBD1. The CDR3 extends over 13 amino acids. Germline-derived CDR1 and CDR2 are LNHDA and SQIVND (reference sequence). J was trimmed by 2 bases and V by 9 bases; bases with no gene match: 5. As DNA, the CDR3 is TGTGCCAGCCGGACAGGGATGAACTATGGCTACACCTTC. Translating gives CASRTGMNYGYTF.

This clonotype was seen only a few times. The rearrangement uses TRBV6-1 and TRBJ1-2, with unresolved D. The V end lost 6 bases, the J end lost 9 bases, and 11 bases lay between the germline ends. The germline gives CDR1 MNHNS, CDR2 SASEGT. This CDR3 spans 11 amino acids. The CDR3 spells CASSKLGSYTF. In DNA, the CDR3 is TGTGCCAGCAGCAAGCTGGGAAGCTACACCTTC.

This clonotype was detected a few times. The chain joins TRBV15 to TRBJ1-5; 7 bases fit TRBD1. The J segment lost 5 bases and the V segment lost 0 bases, leaving 7 bases of the junction unmatched. CDR1 and CDR2 from the germline V gene are LNHNV and YYDKDF (reference sequence). This CDR3 has 16 residues. The CDR3 here is CATSRDEWTGHQPQHF. The CDR3 nucleotides are TGTGCCACCAGCAGAGATGAGTGGACAGGCCATCAGCCCCAGCATTTT.

This clonotype was detected only a few times. The gene calls are TRBV2 and TRBJ1-1; D is unclear. The germline V and J ends were trimmed by 7 bases and 4 bases, with 16 bases remaining between them. CDR3 size: 14 residues. Germline V gene data show CDR1 as SNHLY and CDR2 as FYNNEI. CDR3 protein: CASNVQKEVTEAFF. Here the CDR3 DNA reads TGTGCCAGCAATGTTCAGAAGGAAGTCACTGAAGCTTTCTTT.

V gene TRBV2 combines with J gene TRBJ1-1; D is unresolved. Germline CDR1 and CDR2: SNHLY and FYNNEI. The V end lost 3 bases, the J end lost 3 bases, and 14 bases lay between the germline ends. CDR3 length: 15 amino acids. DNA for the CDR3: TGTGCCAGCAGTGATGCTAGGGTCGGGTACACTGAAGCTTTCTTT. This translates into CASSDARVGYTEAFF. Complete variable domain (other parts from reference TRBV2 and TRBJ1-1): EPEVTQTPSHQVTQMGQEVILRCVPISNHLYFYWYRQILGQKVEFLVSFYNNEISEKSEIFDDQFSVERPDGSNFTLKIRSTKLEDSAMYFCASSDARVGYTEAFFGQGTRLTVV.